A selection of T cell receptor beta chains follows, all from one sample in a study of early T cells in non-severe SARS-CoV-2 infection. TCRdb independently ran MiXCR on the 5' RACE reads; one entry per CDR3 protein. This table holds 65,000 to 85,000 distinct CDR3 sequences, about 9.9% found once. Material: whole blood. The origin of the receptors is an adult who was a healthcare worker with PCR-confirmed SARS-CoV-2 infection or an uninfected control (not recorded which). Each CDR3 is given with its conserved first and last residue. A D gene is named only where the DNA matches it firmly. Clone size is given for some rows only: seen once, a few or many times, or a class if the clone is expanded.

>few|.|TRBJ2-7|TRBV12-3/TRBV12-4
TGTGCCAGCAGCCGGTGGGCAACCCTGAGCTCCTACGAGCAGTACTTC
CASSRWATLSSYEQYF
>many|.|TRBJ1-1|TRBV18
TGTGCCAGCTCACCAGGGCCCGGGCCGGGCACTGAAGCTTTCTTT
CASSPGPGPGTEAFF
>.|.|TRBJ1-2|TRBV18
TGTGCCAGCTCACAGCAGGAGGCTAAGGGCTACACCTTC
CASSQQEAKGYTF
>few|TRBD2|TRBJ2-3|TRBV11-3
TGTGCCAGCAGCTCTCTGGGACTAGCGGGGGGCACAGATACGCAGTATTTT
CASSSLGLAGGTDTQYF
>.|.|TRBJ2-1|TRBV5-1
TGCGCCAGCAGCTTTCACTCCAACAATGAGCAGTTCTTC
CASSFHSNNEQFF
>.|.|TRBJ2-7|TRBV5-1
TGCGCCAGCAGCTTGGGGCAGGAGGGGGAGCAGTACTTC
CASSLGQEGEQYF
>.|.|TRBJ2-7|TRBV11-2
TGTGCCAGCAGCCCTAGCTGGGGCGCATCCTACGAGCAGTACTTC
CASSPSWGASYEQYF
>many|.|TRBJ2-5|TRBV7-9
TGTGCCAGCAGCTTGCGGCTAGAGGGGAGGGAGACCCAGTACTTC
CASSLRLEGRETQYF
>many|.|TRBJ2-1|TRBV7-3
TGTGCCAGCAGCTCACAACCCACCGGGGGCGATGAGCAGTTCTTC
CASSSQPTGGDEQFF
>.|.|TRBJ2-1|TRBV12-3/TRBV12-4
TGTGCCAGCAGTAGGTCCCGGGACTACAATGAGCAGTTCTTC
CASSRSRDYNEQFF
>few|TRBD2|TRBJ2-3|TRBV18
TGTGCCAGCTCCCCTGTCGCGGGGGGTCGCACAGATACGCAGTATTTT
CASSPVAGGRTDTQYF
>.|TRBD1|TRBJ2-1|TRBV2
TGTGCCAGCAGGACCGGACAGGGGTACAATGAGCAGTTCTTC
CASRTGQGYNEQFF
>many|TRBD2|TRBJ2-7|TRBV20-1
TGCAGTGCTACCCCGGGGACTAGCGGGGGACCGGAGCAGTACTTC
CSATPGTSGGPEQYF